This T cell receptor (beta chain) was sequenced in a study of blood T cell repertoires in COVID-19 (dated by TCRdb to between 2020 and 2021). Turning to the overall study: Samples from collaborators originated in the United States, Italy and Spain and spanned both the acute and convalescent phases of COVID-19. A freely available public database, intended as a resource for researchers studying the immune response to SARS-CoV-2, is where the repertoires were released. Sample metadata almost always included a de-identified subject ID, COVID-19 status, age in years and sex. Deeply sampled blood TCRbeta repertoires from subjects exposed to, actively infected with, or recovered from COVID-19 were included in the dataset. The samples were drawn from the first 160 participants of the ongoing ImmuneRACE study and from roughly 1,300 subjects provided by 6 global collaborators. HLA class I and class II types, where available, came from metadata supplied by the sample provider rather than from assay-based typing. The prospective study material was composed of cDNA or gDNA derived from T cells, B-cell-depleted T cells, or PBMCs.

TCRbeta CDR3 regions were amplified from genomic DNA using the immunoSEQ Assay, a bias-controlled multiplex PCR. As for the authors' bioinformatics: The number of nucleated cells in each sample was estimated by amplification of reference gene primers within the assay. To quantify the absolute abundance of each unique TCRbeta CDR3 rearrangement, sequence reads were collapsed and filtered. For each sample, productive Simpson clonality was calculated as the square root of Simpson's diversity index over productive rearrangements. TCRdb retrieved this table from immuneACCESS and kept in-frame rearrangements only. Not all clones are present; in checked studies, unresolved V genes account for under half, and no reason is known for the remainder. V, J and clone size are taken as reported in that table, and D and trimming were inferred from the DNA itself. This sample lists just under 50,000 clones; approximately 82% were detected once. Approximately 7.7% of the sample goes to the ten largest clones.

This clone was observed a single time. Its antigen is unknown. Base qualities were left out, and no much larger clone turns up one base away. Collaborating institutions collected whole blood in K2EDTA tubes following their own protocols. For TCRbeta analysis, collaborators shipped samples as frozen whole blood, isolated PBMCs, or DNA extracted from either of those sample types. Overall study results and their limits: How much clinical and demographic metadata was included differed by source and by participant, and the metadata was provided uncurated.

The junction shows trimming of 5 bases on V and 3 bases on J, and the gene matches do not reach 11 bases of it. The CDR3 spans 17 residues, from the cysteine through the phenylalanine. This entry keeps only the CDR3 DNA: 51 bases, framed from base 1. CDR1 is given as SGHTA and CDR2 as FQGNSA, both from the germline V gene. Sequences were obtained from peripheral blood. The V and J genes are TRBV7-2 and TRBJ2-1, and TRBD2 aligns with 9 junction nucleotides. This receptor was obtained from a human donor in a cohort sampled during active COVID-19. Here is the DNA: TGTGCCAGCAGCCCGCGGGGGGGCGGGAGCTTCTACAATGAGCAGTTCTTC. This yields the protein CASSPRGGGSFYNEQFF.